Listed below are T cell receptor beta chains from one sample, sequenced in a study of blood T cell repertoires in COVID-19. The repertoire was sequenced with immunoSEQ multiplex PCR; TCRdb's copy has only in-frame clones and lacks some. The data show approximately 16,000 clones, with approximately 88% seen just once and 10% to 15% held by the top ten. Source material: peripheral blood. These receptors were taken from a human donor in a cohort sampled during active COVID-19. CDR3s include the opening cysteine and the closing phenylalanine or tryptophan. The order of the fields is J gene, clone size, V gene, D gene, CDR3 protein, CDR3 DNA. D genes are given only for firm matches. Clone size is given for some rows only: seen once, a few or many times, or a class if the clone is expanded.

j_call: TRBJ1-2; clone_size: once; v_call: TRBV4-3; d_call: TRBD1; cdr3_aa: CASSQTLSGTGGYFDGYTF; cdr3_nt: TGCGCCAGCAGCCAAACATTGTCCGGGACAGGGGGCTATTTCGATGGCTACACCTTC
j_call: TRBJ1-3; clone_size: .; v_call: TRBV7-2; d_call: .; cdr3_aa: CASSLESSSGNTIYF; cdr3_nt: TGTGCCAGCAGCTTAGAGAGTAGCTCTGGAAACACCATATATTTT
j_call: TRBJ2-7; clone_size: .; v_call: TRBV28; d_call: .; cdr3_aa: CASIGAKRSSYEQYF; cdr3_nt: TGTGCCAGCATAGGAGCGAAGCGGAGCTCCTACGAGCAGTACTTC
j_call: TRBJ2-2; clone_size: .; v_call: TRBV11-2; d_call: TRBD2; cdr3_aa: CASSLRSGLEMGGELFF; cdr3_nt: TGTGCCAGCAGCTTAAGGTCGGGACTAGAAATGGGCGGGGAGCTGTTTTTT
j_call: TRBJ2-3; clone_size: .; v_call: TRBV9; d_call: TRBD2; cdr3_aa: CASSTPSGGLITDTQYF; cdr3_nt: TGTGCCAGCAGCACACCTAGCGGGGGGTTAATTACAGATACGCAGTATTTT
j_call: TRBJ1-2; clone_size: .; v_call: TRBV6-2/TRBV6-3; d_call: .; cdr3_aa: CASSPERDYGYTF; cdr3_nt: TGTGCCAGCAGCCCGGAACGGGACTATGGCTACACCTTC
j_call: TRBJ2-4; clone_size: .; v_call: TRBV7-9; d_call: TRBD2; cdr3_aa: CASSLTGGGKNIQYF; cdr3_nt: TGTGCCAGCAGCTTGACGGGGGGAGGCAAAAACATTCAGTACTTC
j_call: TRBJ2-2; clone_size: .; v_call: TRBV10-3; d_call: TRBD2; cdr3_aa: CAISQTSGGVTGELFF; cdr3_nt: TGTGCCATCAGCCAGACTAGCGGGGGGGTAACCGGGGAGCTGTTTTTT
j_call: TRBJ2-3; clone_size: .; v_call: TRBV12-5; d_call: .; cdr3_aa: CASGSAGLSTDTQYF; cdr3_nt: TGTGCTAGTGGTTCCGCGGGCCTTAGCACAGATACGCAGTATTTT
j_call: TRBJ2-5; clone_size: .; v_call: TRBV7-2; d_call: .; cdr3_aa: CASSFAGETQYF; cdr3_nt: TGTGCCAGCAGCTTCGCAGGGGAGACCCAGTACTTC
j_call: TRBJ1-5; clone_size: .; v_call: TRBV6-5; d_call: .; cdr3_aa: CASKREGNQPQHF; cdr3_nt: TGTGCCAGCAAGCGGGAAGGCAATCAGCCCCAGCATTTT
j_call: TRBJ1-2; clone_size: .; v_call: TRBV7-2; d_call: .; cdr3_aa: CASSHRQASNYGYTF; cdr3_nt: TGTGCCAGCAGCCATCGACAGGCATCCAACTATGGCTACACCTTC
j_call: TRBJ2-7; clone_size: .; v_call: TRBV11-1; d_call: TRBD1; cdr3_aa: CASSSGTGPYEQYF; cdr3_nt: TGTGCCAGCAGCAGTGGGACAGGCCCCTACGAGCAGTACTTC
j_call: TRBJ1-1; clone_size: .; v_call: TRBV2; d_call: .; cdr3_aa: CASSVLPGDTEAFF; cdr3_nt: TGTGCCAGCAGTGTCTTACCCGGGGACACTGAAGCTTTCTTT
j_call: TRBJ2-7; clone_size: .; v_call: TRBV19; d_call: TRBD2; cdr3_aa: CASSIVAGGPYEQYF; cdr3_nt: TGTGCCAGTAGTATAGTAGCGGGGGGTCCCTACGAGCAGTACTTC
j_call: TRBJ1-1; clone_size: .; v_call: TRBV28; d_call: .; cdr3_aa: CASSLRAWTEAFF; cdr3_nt: TGTGCCAGCAGTCTACGCGCGTGGACTGAAGCTTTCTTT
j_call: TRBJ2-2; clone_size: .; v_call: TRBV5-1; d_call: .; cdr3_aa: CASSPSAQGATGELFF; cdr3_nt: TGCGCCAGCAGCCCCTCCGCCCAGGGTGCAACCGGGGAGCTGTTTTTT
j_call: TRBJ1-2; clone_size: .; v_call: TRBV14; d_call: .; cdr3_aa: CASSQETEMLYGYTF; cdr3_nt: TGTGCCAGCAGCCAAGAGACAGAGATGCTCTATGGCTACACCTTC
j_call: TRBJ1-4; clone_size: .; v_call: TRBV2; d_call: .; cdr3_aa: CASTLDSMGLANEKLFF; cdr3_nt: TGTGCCAGCACCCTGGACAGTATGGGATTAGCTAATGAAAAACTGTTTTTT
j_call: TRBJ2-2; clone_size: .; v_call: TRBV18; d_call: TRBD1; cdr3_aa: CASPGGSGELFF; cdr3_nt: TGTGCCAGTCCAGGGGGTTCCGGGGAGCTGTTTTTT
j_call: TRBJ2-7; clone_size: .; v_call: TRBV14; d_call: .; cdr3_aa: CASSPRVVTYEQYF; cdr3_nt: TGTGCCAGCAGCCCCAGGGTGGTCACCTACGAGCAGTACTTC
j_call: TRBJ2-7; clone_size: .; v_call: TRBV7-8; d_call: TRBD1; cdr3_aa: CASSLAGQGYYEQYF; cdr3_nt: TGTGCCAGCAGCTTAGCGGGACAGGGATACTACGAGCAGTACTTC
j_call: TRBJ1-1; clone_size: .; v_call: TRBV30; d_call: TRBD1; cdr3_aa: CAWNRDSTEAFF; cdr3_nt: TGTGCCTGGAACCGGGACAGCACTGAAGCTTTCTTT
j_call: TRBJ2-3; clone_size: .; v_call: TRBV21-1; d_call: .; cdr3_aa: CASSTNPRLAGCTDTQYF; cdr3_nt: TGTGCCAGCAGCACAAATCCTCGACTAGCGGGGTGCACAGATACGCAGTATTTT
j_call: TRBJ2-3; clone_size: .; v_call: TRBV19; d_call: TRBD2; cdr3_aa: CASSRGLASTDTQYF; cdr3_nt: TGTGCCAGTAGTAGGGGACTAGCGAGCACAGATACGCAGTATTTT
j_call: TRBJ2-7; clone_size: .; v_call: TRBV25-1; d_call: TRBD2; cdr3_aa: CASSPPSGGASYEQYF; cdr3_nt: TGTGCCAGCAGTCCACCCAGCGGGGGCGCTTCCTACGAGCAGTACTTC
j_call: TRBJ2-2; clone_size: .; v_call: TRBV5-1; d_call: .; cdr3_aa: CASSFFPGARGTNTGELFF; cdr3_nt: TGCGCCAGCAGCTTCTTTCCCGGGGCCAGGGGAACGAACACCGGGGAGCTGTTTTTT
j_call: TRBJ1-4; clone_size: .; v_call: TRBV6-4; d_call: TRBD1; cdr3_aa: CASKTGEGWTNEKLFF; cdr3_nt: TGTGCCAGCAAGACAGGGGAAGGCTGGACTAATGAAAAACTGTTTTTT
j_call: TRBJ2-2; clone_size: .; v_call: TRBV11-2; d_call: .; cdr3_aa: CASSLAGAGELFF; cdr3_nt: TGTGCCAGCAGCCTTGCCGGGGCCGGGGAGCTGTTTTTT
j_call: TRBJ2-5; clone_size: .; v_call: TRBV15; d_call: .; cdr3_aa: CATRGIGGEVQETQYF; cdr3_nt: TGTGCCACCAGGGGAATCGGGGGTGAGGTCCAGGAGACCCAGTACTTC
j_call: TRBJ1-2; clone_size: .; v_call: TRBV11-2; d_call: .; cdr3_aa: CASSQGIRNYGYTF; cdr3_nt: TGTGCCAGCAGCCAGGGCATACGAAATTATGGCTACACCTTC
j_call: TRBJ2-3; clone_size: .; v_call: TRBV4-1; d_call: .; cdr3_aa: CASSQGGRGVGDTQYF; cdr3_nt: TGCGCCAGCAGCCAAGGGGGCAGGGGTGTTGGAGATACGCAGTATTTT
j_call: TRBJ2-7; clone_size: .; v_call: TRBV28; d_call: .; cdr3_aa: CASSKQGISYEQYF; cdr3_nt: TGTGCCAGCAGCAAACAGGGTATCTCCTACGAGCAGTACTTC
j_call: TRBJ1-4; clone_size: .; v_call: TRBV2; d_call: .; cdr3_aa: CASSYRATNEKLFF; cdr3_nt: TGTGCCAGCAGTTACAGGGCAACTAATGAAAAACTGTTTTTT
j_call: TRBJ2-7; clone_size: .; v_call: TRBV5-1; d_call: TRBD2; cdr3_aa: CASRQEAGGISYEQYF; cdr3_nt: TGCGCCAGCAGGCAAGAAGCGGGGGGAATCTCCTACGAGCAGTACTTC
j_call: TRBJ1-2; clone_size: .; v_call: TRBV19; d_call: .; cdr3_aa: CASSIQQGFLNYGYTF; cdr3_nt: TGTGCCAGTAGTATTCAGCAGGGATTTTTAAACTATGGCTACACCTTC
j_call: TRBJ1-2; clone_size: .; v_call: TRBV27; d_call: .; cdr3_aa: CASSSRGGRVYGYTF; cdr3_nt: TGTGCCAGCAGTTCCCGGGGAGGGAGGGTCTATGGCTACACCTTC
j_call: TRBJ2-3; clone_size: .; v_call: TRBV7-2; d_call: TRBD2; cdr3_aa: CASSLGLAAYTDTQYF; cdr3_nt: TGTGCCAGCAGCTTGGGACTAGCGGCCTACACAGATACGCAGTATTTT
j_call: TRBJ1-5; clone_size: .; v_call: TRBV3-1/TRBV3-2; d_call: TRBD1; cdr3_aa: CASSHNPGQGYNQPQHF; cdr3_nt: TGTGCCAGCAGCCACAACCCGGGACAGGGCTACAATCAGCCCCAGCATTTT
j_call: TRBJ1-1; clone_size: few; v_call: TRBV5-4; d_call: TRBD1; cdr3_aa: CASSFRRGRHTEAFF; cdr3_nt: TGTGCCAGCAGCTTTAGAAGGGGGCGTCACACTGAAGCTTTCTTT
j_call: TRBJ2-2; clone_size: .; v_call: TRBV2; d_call: TRBD1; cdr3_aa: CARMRTGDTGELFF; cdr3_nt: TGTGCCCGAATGAGGACAGGGGATACCGGGGAGCTGTTTTTT
j_call: TRBJ2-1; clone_size: few; v_call: TRBV5-4; d_call: TRBD2; cdr3_aa: CASRTWGTSAPHEQFF; cdr3_nt: TGTGCCAGCAGAACTTGGGGGACTAGCGCCCCCCATGAGCAGTTCTTC
j_call: TRBJ2-2; clone_size: .; v_call: TRBV5-1; d_call: .; cdr3_aa: CASSLGTRATGELFF; cdr3_nt: TGCGCCAGCAGCTTGGGTACCAGGGCCACCGGGGAGCTGTTTTTT
j_call: TRBJ2-2; clone_size: .; v_call: TRBV7-3; d_call: .; cdr3_aa: CASSHHRLSGELFF; cdr3_nt: TGTGCCAGCAGCCACCACAGGCTTTCGGGGGAGCTGTTTTTT
j_call: TRBJ2-5; clone_size: .; v_call: TRBV5-8; d_call: .; cdr3_aa: CASSLSGQHQETQYF; cdr3_nt: TGTGCCAGCAGCTTAAGTGGGCAGCACCAAGAGACCCAGTACTTC